The rows below give T cell receptor beta chains drawn from one sample of a study of CD8 T cells in ankylosing spondylitis. TCRdb ran MiXCR on the 5' RACE reads and lists one entry per CDR3 protein. The table shows about 360,000 distinct CDR3 sequences, with 20% to 25% occurring only once. Specimen: blood, either unsorted or a sorted T cell fraction (not recorded which). The source of these receptors is a male donor with ankylosing spondylitis or in good health (not recorded which). Both conserved end residues are part of each CDR3. D genes are given only for firm matches. The size of a clone is reported for some rows only, either as once, few or many, or as a class for expanded clones.

D | J | V | size | DNA | CDR3
TRBD1 | TRBJ2-7 | TRBV9 | few | TGTGCCAGCAGCCCGGACAGGGAAGCCGAGCAGTACTTC | CASSPDREAEQYF
TRBD1 | TRBJ2-5 | TRBV28 | NA | TGTGCCAGCAGAAGGACAAGGGGGCGATCGGCCCAGTACTTC | CASRRTRGRSAQYF
NA | TRBJ2-3 | TRBV7-2 | NA | TGTGCCAGCAGCTTGGAGGCCGGGACCCTTGATCAGTATTTT | CASSLEAGTLDQYF
NA | TRBJ2-2 | TRBV25-1 | NA | TGTGCCAGCAGTGGCAGGGGATGGGACACCGGGGAGCTGTTTTTT | CASSGRGWDTGELFF
NA | TRBJ2-1 | TRBV29-1 | many | TGCAGCGTTGCGGGACCCCGGAGGGATGAGCAGTTCTTC | CSVAGPRRDEQFF
NA | TRBJ2-1 | TRBV5-1 | NA | TGCGCCAGCAGCTTCGATAGCGGTAGCTCCTACAATGAGCAGTTCTTC | CASSFDSGSSYNEQFF
NA | TRBJ2-1 | TRBV9 | NA | TGTGCCAGCAGCGTAGGGGGGTGGGGGTACAATGAGCAGTTCTTC | CASSVGGWGYNEQFF
TRBD2 | TRBJ2-1 | TRBV28 | few | TGTGCCAGCGGGGGAGGGAGCACCTACAATGAGCAGTTCTTC | CASGGGSTYNEQFF
NA | TRBJ2-2 | TRBV29-1 | few | TGCAGCGTTGAGGTATCAATGAACACCGGGGAGCTGTTTTTT | CSVEVSMNTGELFF
NA | TRBJ1-1 | TRBV6-1 | NA | TGTGCCAGCAGTGAACTAGGCGACTCTGGCACTGAAGCTTTCTTT | CASSELGDSGTEAFF
TRBD1 | TRBJ2-1 | TRBV7-6 | NA | TGTGCCAGCAGCCAAGAAGTACAGGGGTACTACAATGAGCAGTTCTTC | CASSQEVQGYYNEQFF
NA | TRBJ1-5 | TRBV28 | few | TGTGCCAGCAGTATGGGACCGATTAGCAATCAGCCCCAGCATTTT | CASSMGPISNQPQHF
NA | TRBJ2-1 | TRBV7-8 | few | TGTGCCAGCAGCCATCTATACAATGAGCAGTTCTTC | CASSHLYNEQFF
NA | TRBJ2-5 | TRBV12-3/TRBV12-4 | few | TGTGCCAGCAGTTTGTCGGGGTTCCAAGAGACCCAGTACTTC | CASSLSGFQETQYF
NA | TRBJ1-6 | TRBV7-8 | NA | TGTGCCAGCAGCGAGCTCAGGGGTAGGCCACCCCTCCACTTT | CASSELRGRPPLHF
TRBD2 | TRBJ2-7 | TRBV10-3 | NA | TGTGCCATCAGTGGATTCACTAGCGGGGCCTTCTACGAGCAGTACTTC | CAISGFTSGAFYEQYF
TRBD1 | TRBJ2-1 | TRBV9 | few | TGTGCCAGCAGCGTTGGGACAGGGGCGGGCAATGAGCAGTTCTTC | CASSVGTGAGNEQFF
TRBD1 | TRBJ2-7 | TRBV6-1 | NA | TGTGCCAGCAGAACCGGGACAGGGGGCTACGAGCAGTACTTC | CASRTGTGGYEQYF
NA | TRBJ2-1 | TRBV20-1 | once | TGCAGTGCCCCTAAGGCCCCCCGGGACTCCTACAATGAGCAGTTCTTC | CSAPKAPRDSYNEQFF
NA | TRBJ1-1 | TRBV7-2 | NA | TGTGCCAGCAGCACGATAGGAGCTTTCTTT | CASSTIGAFF
NA | TRBJ2-3 | TRBV20-1 | NA | TGCAGTGCCAGTTACAGGGACCTCACAGATACGCAGTATTTT | CSASYRDLTDTQYF
NA | TRBJ2-5 | TRBV7-9 | few | TGTGCCAGCACCAACTCCCGGGACGGAAAAGAGACCCAGTACTTC | CASTNSRDGKETQYF
TRBD1 | TRBJ2-4 | TRBV29-1 | NA | TGCAGCATTGAAGGGACAGACCAAAACATTCAGTACTTC | CSIEGTDQNIQYF
NA | TRBJ2-7 | TRBV2 | NA | TGTGCCAGCAGTGAAGGACGACCCTACGAGCAGTACTTC | CASSEGRPYEQYF
TRBD2 | TRBJ2-7 | TRBV12-3/TRBV12-4 | many | TGTGCCAGCAGCAGCGGACTAGCGGGGAATGAGCAGTACTTC | CASSSGLAGNEQYF
NA | TRBJ2-5 | TRBV19 | NA | TGTGCCAGTTCGGCTATATTCCCCTACGTCTCGACCGAAACGGACTCCCAGTACTTC | CASSAIFPYVSTETDSQYF
NA | TRBJ2-5 | TRBV3-1 | few | TGTGCCAGCAGCCACGGACTCCCCCAGGAGACCCAGTACTTC | CASSHGLPQETQYF
NA | TRBJ2-7 | TRBV5-6 | few | TGTGCCAGCAGCTTGCTCGGGCAGGTCGAGCAGTACTTC | CASSLLGQVEQYF
TRBD1 | TRBJ1-4 | TRBV6-5 | NA | TGTGCCAGCAGTTACTCGCAGGGGGGAGAAAAACTGTTTTTT | CASSYSQGGEKLFF
NA | TRBJ2-5 | TRBV11-2 | NA | TGTGCCAGCAGCCATAATACAGGGATCGAAGAGACCCAGTACTTC | CASSHNTGIEETQYF
TRBD2 | TRBJ2-7 | TRBV7-3 | NA | TGTGCCAGCAGTCACCAGCGGGGAAGCTCCTACGAGCAGTACTTC | CASSHQRGSSYEQYF
NA | TRBJ2-5 | TRBV7-2 | few | TGTGCCAGCAGCTTAGGGGGCAGCCTCCAAGAGACCCAGTACTTC | CASSLGGSLQETQYF
TRBD1 | TRBJ2-2 | TRBV15 | few | TGTGCCACCAGTACCACTACTACGGCCCCGGGACAGGGGGTCGCCGGGGAGCTGTTTTTT | CATSTTTTAPGQGVAGELFF
NA | TRBJ2-3 | TRBV6-5 | NA | TGTGCCAGCAGTTACTCTCTGCGGGGTGGCACAGATACGCAGTATTTT | CASSYSLRGGTDTQYF
NA | TRBJ1-1 | TRBV20-1 | few | TGCAGTGCTAGAGGAAGGGGTTGGGGGGACACTGAAGCTTTCTTT | CSARGRGWGDTEAFF
TRBD2 | TRBJ2-3 | TRBV7-2 | few | TGTGCCAGCAGCTCTATTAGCGGGGCCACAGATACGCAGTATTTT | CASSSISGATDTQYF
TRBD2 | TRBJ2-3 | TRBV7-2 | few | TGTGCCAGCAGCCCTATCGCGGGGGGCGTAGATACGCAGTATTTT | CASSPIAGGVDTQYF
NA | TRBJ2-3 | TRBV9 | few | TGTGCCAGCAGCGTAGACGGTGGGGGCTCAGATACGCAGTATTTT | CASSVDGGGSDTQYF
NA | TRBJ2-5 | TRBV12-3/TRBV12-4 | NA | TGTGCCAGCAGTTTTCCCCCCCTGGACACCTATCCCCAAGAGACCCAGTACTTC | CASSFPPLDTYPQETQYF
NA | TRBJ2-1 | TRBV20-1 | few | TGCAGTGCCAGATATGCACGATTTTACAATGAGCAGTTCTTC | CSARYARFYNEQFF
NA | TRBJ2-1 | TRBV12-3/TRBV12-4 | few | TGTGCCAGCAGCATAAATCTAGGGGGTGAGCAGTTCTTC | CASSINLGGEQFF
NA | TRBJ2-2 | TRBV12-3/TRBV12-4 | NA | TGTGCCAGCACCCATCCGAACACCGGGGAGCTGTTTTTT | CASTHPNTGELFF
NA | TRBJ1-5 | TRBV10-3 | NA | TGTGCCATCAGTGAGTCGAATCCGGGCAATCAGCCCCAGCATTTT | CAISESNPGNQPQHF
TRBD2 | TRBJ2-5 | TRBV6-1 | few | TGTGCCAGCAGCCGGACTAGCGGGGGTGAGACCCAGTACTTC | CASSRTSGGETQYF
TRBD2 | TRBJ2-7 | TRBV4-1 | NA | TGCGCCAGCAGCCAAGAACCGAGCGGGGGGAGCTCCTACGAGCAGTACTTC | CASSQEPSGGSSYEQYF
NA | TRBJ2-2 | TRBV11-2 | NA | TGTGCCAGCAGCCCCTCGGGCTCGAACACCGGGGAGCTGTTTTTT | CASSPSGSNTGELFF
NA | TRBJ2-5 | TRBV24-1 | NA | TGTGCCACCAGTGATCTCTCGTGGGGAAAGGAGACCCAGTACTTC | CATSDLSWGKETQYF
TRBD1 | TRBJ2-7 | TRBV6-1 | few | TGTGCCACCGACAGGGGCGCAGGTGGACCCGAGCAGTACTTC | CATDRGAGGPEQYF
NA | TRBJ1-1 | TRBV5-6 | NA | TGTGCCAGCAGACCAACCAAGTGGGGTGAGTTCACTGAAGCTTTCTTT | CASRPTKWGEFTEAFF